The clone carrying this T cell receptor (beta chain) was detected only a few times. TCRdb analysed the reads with MiXCR anew, one entry per CDR3 protein. The table has some 170,000 distinct CDR3 sequences, about a sixth seen once; the top ten hold less than 25%. Trimming cost V 1 base and J 4 bases; bases outside gene matches: 6. In germline, CDR1 is SGHTA, CDR2 FQGNSA. The CDR3 extends over 16 amino acids. This sample was included in a study of T cell repertoires in cytomegalovirus infection. The sequence derives from a human donor in good health (CMV status not recorded). Some clones in this sample may be carry-over from other donors' samples. The genes are TRBV7-2 and TRBJ2-1, with 8 bases identical to TRBD2. Sequences were obtained from CD8+ T cells from PBMCs. CDR3 loop: CASSLVLRGAYNEQFF. CDR3 nucleotides: TGTGCCAGCAGCTTAGTTTTGCGGGGGGCATACAATGAGCAGTTCTTC.